The 9 T cell receptor beta chains presented below share a single source sample, sequenced in a study of identical twins. TCRdb re-called the 5' RACE reads with MiXCR, one entry per CDR3 protein. The top ten hold under 0.35% of the sample, which has 1.5 million to 2 million distinct CDR3 sequences, roughly 35% seen once. The source material was cord blood. These receptors all come from a newborn girl in good health.

This clonotype came up many times. This chain connects TRBV7-9 to TRBJ2-3; D ambiguous. Trimming took off 3 bases at V and 2 bases at J, with 15 bases between the two ends. The CDR3 is 16 residues long. CDR1 and CDR2 (germline): SEHNR, FQNEAQ (reference sequence). Written as DNA, the CDR3 is TGTGCCAGCAGCTTCCCTCTGACACGCTCCACAGATACGCAGTATTTT. It specifies CASSFPLTRSTDTQYF.

This clonotype turned up a few times. The V gene is TRBV2, the J gene TRBJ2-5, with 10 nucleotides matching TRBD1. CDR3 length: 15 residues. After removal of 3 bases from V and 1 base from J, the junction contained 2 bases not matched to a gene. CDR1 is SNHLY and CDR2 is FYNNEI in the germline V gene. The CDR3 DNA follows: TGTGCCAGCAGTGAGGACAGGGGGACCCAAGAGACCCAGTACTTC. It is translated as CASSEDRGTQETQYF. The variable domain in full, with the rest retrieved from reference TRBV2 and TRBJ2-5, is EPEVTQTPSHQVTQMGQEVILRCVPISNHLYFYWYRQILGQKVEFLVSFYNNEISEKSEIFDDQFSVERPDGSNFTLKIRSTKLEDSAMYFCASSEDRGTQETQYFGPGTRLLVL.

This sequence joins TRBV20-1 and TRBJ2-7; TRBD2 matches 7 bases. The J call is doubtful: the DNA matches TRBJ2-5 better. The germline V gene encodes CDR1 DFQATT and CDR2 SNEGSKA (reference sequence). The CDR3 loop spans 12 amino acids. The CDR3 nucleotides are TGCAGTGCCAGGACTAGGGGAGGGACCCAGTACTTC. It codes for CSARTRGGTQYF.

This clonotype was seen only a few times. The chain joins TRBV7-2 to TRBJ2-4; D gene uncertain. V was shortened by 4 bases and J by 0 bases, with 16 bases between the two germline ends. The CDR3 is 17 residues long. CDR1 is SGHTA, CDR2 FQGNSA, per germline. The CDR3 here is CASSSSRRLVAKNIQYF. The CDR3 nucleotides are TGTGCCAGCAGCTCATCTAGAAGACTGGTAGCCAAAAACATTCAGTACTTC.

J is TRBJ1-2 and V is TRBV12-3 or TRBV12-4; the D is unclear. The CDR3 runs to 13 residues. Trimming removed 6 bases from V and 3 bases from J, with 11 bases in between. In DNA form, the CDR3 reads TGTGCCAGCAGCCCAACCCGATACTATGGCTACACCTTC. Its protein is CASSPTRYYGYTF.

This chain joins TRBV12-3 or TRBV12-4 and TRBJ2-5; the match to TRBD2 covers 10 bases. The end of the DNA aligns better with TRBJ2-7, so the J call may be wrong. CDR3 length: 15 residues. Written as DNA, the CDR3 is TGTGCCAGCAGACCGGGACTAGCGTCCACCTACGAGCAGTACTTC. Translated, it gives CASRPGLASTYEQYF.

The rearrangement joins TRBV12-3 or TRBV12-4 to TRBJ1-2, with a weak D call TRBD1 (6 bases). Trimming took 3 bases from V and 8 from J, leaving 13 bases between them. CDR3 length: 13 residues. The CDR3: CASSLAGGGGYTF. CDR3 nucleotide sequence: TGTGCCAGCAGTTTGGCGGGGGGCGGAGGCTACACCTTC.

Only a few counts were recorded for this clonotype. This sequence joins TRBV25-1 and TRBJ2-1; TRBD2 matches 10 bases. Germline V gene data show CDR1 as MGHDK and CDR2 as SYGVNS. This CDR3 has 19 amino acids. The V and J ends lost 3 bases and 0 bases, in that order; junction bases with no gene match: 11. The chain's CDR3 is CASSDWSSGSGSSYNEQFF. In DNA form, the CDR3 reads TGTGCCAGCAGTGATTGGTCTAGCGGGAGTGGTAGCTCCTACAATGAGCAGTTCTTC.

This chain links TRBV12-3 or TRBV12-4 with TRBJ2-5; 8 bases match TRBD2. Near its end, the DNA agrees better with TRBJ2-7, so the J call may be wrong. This CDR3 has 14 residues. CDR3 bases: TGTGCCAGCAGTTTTCCCGGGGGGGTCGACGAGCAGTACTTC. Translating it yields CASSFPGGVDEQYF.